These T cell receptor beta chains were read from a single sample in a study of blood T cell repertoires in COVID-19. The protocol was immunoSEQ multiplex PCR, while the TCRdb copy is restricted to in-frame clones and leaves out a portion. Found here are 250,000 to 350,000 clones, under 90% of them singletons; the top ten hold roughly 0.92%. Sequenced sample: peripheral blood. These receptors were obtained from a woman between 35 and 50 years old who had recovered from COVID-19. The CDR3 runs from the conserved cysteine through the conserved F or W. Each record gives: V gene, D gene, J gene, clone size, CDR3 DNA, CDR3 protein. A D gene is named only where the DNA matches it firmly. Some rows have no size entry. The others give once, few or many, or a class for an expanded clone.

v_call: TRBV2; d_call: TRBD2; j_call: TRBJ2-1; clone_size: -; cdr3_nt: TGTGCCAGCAGAAAACTAGCGGGAGGGTACAATGAGCAGTTCTTC; cdr3_aa: CASRKLAGGYNEQFF
v_call: TRBV7-9; d_call: -; j_call: TRBJ2-2; clone_size: -; cdr3_nt: TGTGCCAGCAGCTTAGCTTTCTCCGGGGAGCTGTTTTTT; cdr3_aa: CASSLAFSGELFF
v_call: TRBV6-5; d_call: -; j_call: TRBJ1-3; clone_size: once; cdr3_nt: TGTGCCAGCAGTTACTCGAGAACGGGAGGAAACACCATATATTTT; cdr3_aa: CASSYSRTGGNTIYF
v_call: TRBV6-5; d_call: TRBD1; j_call: TRBJ2-4; clone_size: -; cdr3_nt: TGTGCCAGCAGCTCAAATGGACAGGGTCGCCCACAGTACTTC; cdr3_aa: CASSSNGQGRPQYF
v_call: TRBV19; d_call: -; j_call: TRBJ1-4; clone_size: -; cdr3_nt: TGTGCCAGTAGTCCCCCGGACTCCGGGATGTTTGAAAAACTGTTTTTT; cdr3_aa: CASSPPDSGMFEKLFF
v_call: TRBV6-5; d_call: TRBD1; j_call: TRBJ1-1; clone_size: -; cdr3_nt: TGTGCCAGCAGTTTCGGGACAGGCAACACTGAAGCTTTCTTT; cdr3_aa: CASSFGTGNTEAFF
v_call: TRBV6-1; d_call: -; j_call: TRBJ1-5; clone_size: -; cdr3_nt: TGTGCCAGCAGTGGAGCAGGGGGCAATCAGCCCCAGCATTTT; cdr3_aa: CASSGAGGNQPQHF
v_call: TRBV29-1; d_call: -; j_call: TRBJ2-5; clone_size: -; cdr3_nt: TGCAGCGTTAGTTATAGTGAGACCCAGTACTTC; cdr3_aa: CSVSYSETQYF
v_call: TRBV2; d_call: TRBD2; j_call: TRBJ2-3; clone_size: -; cdr3_nt: TGTGCCAGCAGCTGGCTAGCGGGCACAGATACGCAGTATTTT; cdr3_aa: CASSWLAGTDTQYF
v_call: TRBV7-8; d_call: TRBD1; j_call: TRBJ1-4; clone_size: -; cdr3_nt: TGTGCCAGCAGTCTAAAGGGGGCCCGCAATGAAAAACTGTTTTTT; cdr3_aa: CASSLKGARNEKLFF
v_call: TRBV7-9; d_call: -; j_call: TRBJ2-1; clone_size: -; cdr3_nt: TGTGCCAGCAGCACCCGTTCAGGTGAGCAGTTCTTC; cdr3_aa: CASSTRSGEQFF
v_call: TRBV7-9; d_call: TRBD2; j_call: TRBJ2-2; clone_size: -; cdr3_nt: TGTGCCAGCATCATAGAGACTAGCGGATACACCGGGGAGCTGTTTTTT; cdr3_aa: CASIIETSGYTGELFF
v_call: TRBV6-5; d_call: TRBD1; j_call: TRBJ1-6; clone_size: -; cdr3_nt: TGTGCCAGCAGCCGTGGACAGGGAGAATCACCCCTCCACTTT; cdr3_aa: CASSRGQGESPLHF
v_call: TRBV6-2/TRBV6-3; d_call: -; j_call: TRBJ1-1; clone_size: -; cdr3_nt: TGTGCCAGCAGCTTAGACCCGGAGTGGGACACTGAAGCTTTCTTT; cdr3_aa: CASSLDPEWDTEAFF
v_call: TRBV11-2; d_call: TRBD2; j_call: TRBJ2-7; clone_size: -; cdr3_nt: TGTGCCAGCAGCTTAGGCGGGAGTGTAGGCGAGCAGTACTTC; cdr3_aa: CASSLGGSVGEQYF
v_call: TRBV20-1; d_call: TRBD2; j_call: TRBJ2-7; clone_size: once; cdr3_nt: TGCAGTGCTAGTTTGGGACTAGCGGGAGCGAATACCTACGAGCAGTACTTC; cdr3_aa: CSASLGLAGANTYEQYF
v_call: TRBV5-6; d_call: TRBD1; j_call: TRBJ1-2; clone_size: -; cdr3_nt: TGTGCCAGCAGCTCGCCGTCGGGACAGGGGTATGGCTACACCTTC; cdr3_aa: CASSSPSGQGYGYTF
v_call: TRBV7-2; d_call: -; j_call: TRBJ1-5; clone_size: -; cdr3_nt: TGTGCCAGCAGCTTAAATTCCCTGAGGCCCCAGCATTTT; cdr3_aa: CASSLNSLRPQHF
v_call: TRBV4-1; d_call: -; j_call: TRBJ1-1; clone_size: -; cdr3_nt: TGCGCCAGCAGCCAAGGAGGTCCAAGTACTGAAGCTTTCTTT; cdr3_aa: CASSQGGPSTEAFF
v_call: TRBV5-1; d_call: -; j_call: TRBJ1-4; clone_size: once; cdr3_nt: TGCGCCAGCAGCTTGGAGGCCGGGTCTACTAATGAAAAACTGTTTTTT; cdr3_aa: CASSLEAGSTNEKLFF
v_call: TRBV5-1; d_call: -; j_call: TRBJ2-7; clone_size: -; cdr3_nt: TGCGCCAGCAGCCGAGAAGCGGGTTCCTCCTACGAGCAGTACTTC; cdr3_aa: CASSREAGSSYEQYF
v_call: TRBV15; d_call: TRBD2; j_call: TRBJ2-3; clone_size: -; cdr3_nt: TGTGCCACGCAGCGGGATTTGTTGACAGATACGCAGTATTTT; cdr3_aa: CATQRDLLTDTQYF
v_call: TRBV7-2; d_call: TRBD2; j_call: TRBJ2-5; clone_size: -; cdr3_nt: TGTGCCAGCAGCTTAGGACTAGCGGGTTCGGCCGGCCGGGAGACCCAGTACTTC; cdr3_aa: CASSLGLAGSAGRETQYF
v_call: TRBV7-8; d_call: TRBD1; j_call: TRBJ1-4; clone_size: -; cdr3_nt: TGTGCCAGCAGCTCTATTCCGGGACAGGGAATAACAACTAATGAAAAACTGTTTTTT; cdr3_aa: CASSSIPGQGITTNEKLFF
v_call: TRBV18; d_call: TRBD2; j_call: TRBJ2-1; clone_size: -; cdr3_nt: TGTGCCAGCTCACCACCCGGACTAGCGGGAGGCAATGAGCAGTTCTTC; cdr3_aa: CASSPPGLAGGNEQFF
v_call: TRBV10-3; d_call: TRBD1; j_call: TRBJ1-1; clone_size: once; cdr3_nt: TGTGCCATCGGACAGGGGAACACTGAAGCTTTCTTT; cdr3_aa: CAIGQGNTEAFF
v_call: TRBV27; d_call: TRBD1; j_call: TRBJ1-5; clone_size: -; cdr3_nt: TGTGCCAGCAGACCCCAGGGGGTTAATCAGCCCCAGCATTTT; cdr3_aa: CASRPQGVNQPQHF
v_call: TRBV19; d_call: -; j_call: TRBJ1-2; clone_size: -; cdr3_nt: TGTGCCAGTTCCATAACAGGGAATTTAGGCTACACCTTC; cdr3_aa: CASSITGNLGYTF
v_call: TRBV13; d_call: -; j_call: TRBJ2-7; clone_size: -; cdr3_nt: TGTGCCAGCAGCAGAGGAGCCTACGAGCAGTACTTC; cdr3_aa: CASSRGAYEQYF
v_call: TRBV30; d_call: -; j_call: TRBJ2-3; clone_size: -; cdr3_nt: TGTGCCTGGGGGCGGACTAGCACAGATACGCAGTATTTT; cdr3_aa: CAWGRTSTDTQYF
v_call: TRBV11-3; d_call: TRBD2; j_call: TRBJ2-1; clone_size: -; cdr3_nt: TGTGCCAGCAGCTTAGATATGACTAGCGGCTCCTACAATGAGCAGTTCTTC; cdr3_aa: CASSLDMTSGSYNEQFF
v_call: TRBV28; d_call: -; j_call: TRBJ1-5; clone_size: -; cdr3_nt: TGTGCCGCTGAAGGTACGGCCGGGCAGCCCCAGCATTTT; cdr3_aa: CAAEGTAGQPQHF
v_call: TRBV30; d_call: TRBD1; j_call: TRBJ2-5; clone_size: -; cdr3_nt: TGTGCCTGGATGGGGGACAGCCAAGAGACCCAGTACTTC; cdr3_aa: CAWMGDSQETQYF
v_call: TRBV15; d_call: -; j_call: TRBJ1-3; clone_size: -; cdr3_nt: TGTGCCACCAGCAGAGATCCGACGGGAGAAGGGGCGACCTCTGGAAACACCATATATTTT; cdr3_aa: CATSRDPTGEGATSGNTIYF
v_call: TRBV5-4; d_call: TRBD2; j_call: TRBJ2-1; clone_size: -; cdr3_nt: TGTGCCAGCAGCGCAGCTGGCGGGAGTATTCTAGTCGATGAGCAGTTCTTC; cdr3_aa: CASSAAGGSILVDEQFF
v_call: TRBV3-1/TRBV3-2; d_call: -; j_call: TRBJ2-7; clone_size: -; cdr3_nt: TGTGCCAGCAGCCAAGTACTCGATAGTGAGCAGTACTTC; cdr3_aa: CASSQVLDSEQYF
v_call: TRBV30; d_call: -; j_call: TRBJ2-6; clone_size: -; cdr3_nt: TGTGCCTCCGCTGACAACCCTGGGGCCAACGTCCTGACTTTC; cdr3_aa: CASADNPGANVLTF
v_call: TRBV9; d_call: TRBD1; j_call: TRBJ1-1; clone_size: -; cdr3_nt: TGTGCCAGCAGCGTAGGGGGGGACAGGGCGAACACTGAAGCTTTCTTT; cdr3_aa: CASSVGGDRANTEAFF